The 12 T cell receptor beta chains listed next were all sequenced from one sample in a study of regulatory T cells in long-lasting Graves disease. Arm-PCR of CDR3 regions and iRepertoire HTBI primers were the basis on which TCR beta libraries were built. One entry per CDR3 protein results from TCRdb running MiXCR on the multiplex PCR reads. The sample has roughly 220,000 distinct CDR3 sequences; about a sixth are singletons. Time point given: newly diagnosed GD, antithyroid drugs for less than 3 months. TCR sequences were obtained from RNA taken from PBMCs. This specimen was peripheral blood mononuclear cells (PBMCs), taken at new diagnosis, from a patient treated with antithyroid drugs. The receptor set was obtained from a female donor with Graves disease.

This clonotype has ten or more counts. This chain links TRBV12-3 or TRBV12-4 with TRBJ2-3; the match to TRBD2 covers 9 bases. J lost 5 bases, V lost 8 bases, and 8 bases had no gene match. The CDR3 has 14 residues. DNA for the CDR3: TGTGCCAGCGGTGGCGGGAGGGCCTTAGATACGCAGTATTTT. Residues: CASGGGRALDTQYF.

This clonotype was counted only a few times. V and J are TRBV7-3 and TRBJ2-3; no clear D gene. The CDR3 totals 15 residues. Between the trimmed V and J ends, which lost 5 bases and 0 bases, there was a span of 12 bases. Germline lookup yields CDR1 SGHTA and CDR2 FQGTGA. CDR3 sequence (DNA): TGTGCCAGCAGCGCTTCAAGGATTAGCACAGATACGCAGTATTTT. Translation gives CASSASRISTDTQYF.

This clonotype was seen ten or more times. The V call is TRBV6-1, the J call TRBJ1-1; unclear D gene. Germline V gene sequence: CDR1 MNHNS, CDR2 SASEGT. The CDR3 runs to 14 residues. V lost 6 bases to trimming and J lost 0 bases, with 11 bases between them. The CDR3 DNA follows: TGTGCCAGCAGCCGTGGTTCTATGAACACTGAAGCTTTCTTT. Its protein product is CASSRGSMNTEAFF.

At least ten counts were recorded for this clonotype. The chain links TRBV3-1 to TRBJ2-3; D gene uncertain. Trimming removed 6 bases from V and 5 bases from J, with 12 bases in between. The CDR3 consists of 13 residues. The germline V gene encodes CDR1 LGHDT and CDR2 YNNKEL (reference sequence). This CDR3 reads CASSNNMGDTQYF. CDR3 DNA: TGTGCCAGCAGTAATAACATGGGAGATACGCAGTATTTT.

The table lists this clonotype with many counts. The chain has TRBV19 and TRBJ2-7; 9 bases align to TRBD1. The CDR3 covers 16 residues. Germline loops: CDR1 LNHDA, CDR2 SQIVND (reference sequence). The ends lost 10 bases at V and 2 bases at J; junction bases unmatched: 15. The CDR3 nucleotides are TGTGCCACCGCCCCCACAGGGGGCTTGGACGCCTACGAGCAGTACTTC. This sequence encodes CATAPTGGLDAYEQYF.

This clonotype has a count of ten or more. V usage is TRBV7-9 and J usage is TRBJ1-5, with D tentatively TRBD1 (6 bases). The ends were cut back, 4 bases at V and 4 bases at J, with 20 bases in the middle. Germline loops: CDR1 SEHNR, CDR2 FQNEAQ (reference sequence). The length of the CDR3 is 17 residues. The CDR3 loop reads CASSSNIGRGGNQPQHF. In nucleotides, the CDR3 is TGTGCCAGCAGCTCCAATATCGGCAGGGGCGGGAATCAGCCCCAGCATTTT.

The V and J genes are TRBV24-1 and TRBJ2-1; 7 nucleotides agree with TRBD1. The CDR3 is 14 amino acids. The trim removed 4 bases at V and 6 bases at J, leaving 5 bases unmatched. Germline V gives CDR1 KGHDR, CDR2 SFDVKD. The CDR3 nucleotides read TGTGCCACCAGTGACCCGACAGGGCGCAATGAGCAGTTCTTC. Protein sequence: CATSDPTGRNEQFF.

This clonotype was observed a handful of times. The J gene is TRBJ1-2, the V gene TRBV20-1, with D uncertain. Germline V gives CDR1 DFQATT, CDR2 SNEGSKA (reference sequence). The CDR3 runs to 12 residues. V shed 0 bases and J shed 7 bases, with 9 bases lying between them. The CDR3: CSARDRLIGYTF. CDR3 nucleotides: TGCAGTGCTAGAGATCGCCTGATTGGCTACACCTTC.

The chain combines TRBV19 with TRBJ2-7; TRBD1 matches at 7 bases. Looked up from germline, CDR1 is LNHDA and CDR2 is SQIVND (reference sequence). The length of the CDR3 is 15 residues. Unmatched junction bases numbered 7, after V lost 3 bases and J lost 2 bases. The CDR3 loop is CASSMSLTGTYEQYF. The CDR3 DNA reads TGTGCCAGTAGTATGTCCCTGACAGGGACCTACGAGCAGTACTTC.

This clonotype was counted many times. The chain recombines TRBV7-9 with TRBJ2-1; the match to TRBD2 covers 11 bases. V was pared by 5 bases and J by 2 bases, with 2 bases of the junction left unmatched. This CDR3 is 15 amino acids long. CDR1 SEHNR and CDR2 FQNEAQ come from the germline V gene (reference sequence). The CDR3 coding sequence is TGTGCCAGCAGCCCTAGCGGGAGGCCCTACAATGAGCAGTTCTTC. This translates into CASSPSGRPYNEQFF.

Ten or more counts support this clonotype. The J gene is TRBJ1-1, the V gene TRBV20-1, with 8 bases matching TRBD1. Germline trimming cut 1 base from V and 0 bases from J; bases unmatched to any gene: 4. The germline gives CDR1 DFQATT, CDR2 SNEGSKA (reference sequence). The CDR3 has 15 amino acids. The CDR3 sequence is CSARGQGSMNTEAFF. CDR3 sequence (DNA): TGCAGTGCTAGAGGACAGGGGTCAATGAACACTGAAGCTTTCTTT.

The rearrangement joins TRBV9 to TRBJ2-2; D gene ambiguous. Per the germline V gene, CDR1 is SGDLS and CDR2 is YYNGEE. V lost 6 bases and J lost 0, with 6 bases in between. The CDR3 totals 13 residues. CDR3 region: CASNPTNTGELFF. The CDR3 DNA reads as TGTGCCAGCAACCCGACGAACACCGGGGAGCTGTTTTTT. Supplemented by reference TRBV9 and TRBJ2-2, the full variable domain reads DSGVTQTPKHLITATGQRVTLRCSPRSGDLSVYWYQQSLDQGLQFLIQYYNGEERAKGNILERFSAQQFPDLHSELNLSSLELGDSALYFCASNPTNTGELFFGEGSRLTVL.